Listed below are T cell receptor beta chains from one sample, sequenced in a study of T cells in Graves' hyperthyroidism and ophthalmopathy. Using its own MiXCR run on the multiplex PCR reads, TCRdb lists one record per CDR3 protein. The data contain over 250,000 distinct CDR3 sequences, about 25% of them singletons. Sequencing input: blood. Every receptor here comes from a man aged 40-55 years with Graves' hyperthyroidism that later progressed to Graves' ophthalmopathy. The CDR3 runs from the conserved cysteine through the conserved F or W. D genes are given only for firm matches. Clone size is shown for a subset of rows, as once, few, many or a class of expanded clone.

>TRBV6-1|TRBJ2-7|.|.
TGTGCCAGTGGGTCGGCCCTTGGGGAGCAGTACTTC
CASGSALGEQYF
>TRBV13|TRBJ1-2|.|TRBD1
TGTGCCAGCAGCTGGACAGGAGGTGGCTACACCTTC
CASSWTGGGYTF
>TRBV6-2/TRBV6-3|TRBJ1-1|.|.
TGTGCCAGCAAAGGACAGCTGAACACTGAAGCTTTCTTT
CASKGQLNTEAFF
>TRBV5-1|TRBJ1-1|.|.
TGCGCCAGCAGCTTGGACACGGCGGGTGGTGAAGCTTTCTTT
CASSLDTAGGEAFF
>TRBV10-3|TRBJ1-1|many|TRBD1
TGTGCCATCAGTGATACAGGGGGGCTGAACACTGAAGCTTTCTTT
CAISDTGGLNTEAFF
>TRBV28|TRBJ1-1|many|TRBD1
TGTGCCAGCAGTACCACCTTACAGGGGGTACGCACTGAAGCTTTCTTT
CASSTTLQGVRTEAFF
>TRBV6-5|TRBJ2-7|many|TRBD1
TGTGCCAGCAGTTTTCCCTCCGGGACAGGGAGTCCCTACGAGCAGTACTTC
CASSFPSGTGSPYEQYF
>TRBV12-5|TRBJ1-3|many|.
TGTGCTAGTGGAGGACTCCCCTCTGGAAACACCATATATTTT
CASGGLPSGNTIYF
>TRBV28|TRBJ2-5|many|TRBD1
TGTGCCAGCAGTTTACCCCCGGACAGGGGGCGAGGGCAAGAGACCCAGTACTTC
CASSLPPDRGRGQETQYF
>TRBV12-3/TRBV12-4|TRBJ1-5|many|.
TGTGCCAGCAGTTTAGCGGTAAATCAGCCCCAGCATTTT
CASSLAVNQPQHF
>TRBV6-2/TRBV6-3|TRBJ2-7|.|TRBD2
TGTGCCAGCAGTAACGCTAGCGGGAGGGCCCCCTACGAGCAGTACTTC
CASSNASGRAPYEQYF
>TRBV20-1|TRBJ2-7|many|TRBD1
TGCAGTGCACCCCCCGGGACAGGGGAGCGCGAGCAGTACTTC
CSAPPGTGEREQYF
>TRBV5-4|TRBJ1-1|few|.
TGTGCCAGCAGCTTGGGGGTGGGAACTAACACTGAAGCTTTCTTT
CASSLGVGTNTEAFF
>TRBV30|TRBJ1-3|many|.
TGTGCCCGCAATGACATAACTGGAAACACCATATATTTT
CARNDITGNTIYF
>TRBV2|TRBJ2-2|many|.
TGTGCCAGCAGGGGGGGGGGCTGGACCGGGGAGCTGTTTTTT
CASRGGGWTGELFF
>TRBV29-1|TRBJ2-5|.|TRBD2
TGCAGCGGCGCGGGAGGGGGGGAGACCCAGTACTTC
CSGAGGGETQYF
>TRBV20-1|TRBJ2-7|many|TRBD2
TGCAGTGCTGGACTAGCGGAGGGCTACGAGCAGTACTTC
CSAGLAEGYEQYF
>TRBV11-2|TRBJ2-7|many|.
TGTGCCAGCAGCTTAGAGGGGACCGAGCAGTACTTC
CASSLEGTEQYF
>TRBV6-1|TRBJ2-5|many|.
TGTGCCAGCAGTGAAGTCTTTCAAGAGACCCAGTACTTC
CASSEVFQETQYF
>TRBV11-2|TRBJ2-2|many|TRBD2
TGTGCCAGCAGCTTTATCTTACTAGCGGGAGGGATAACCGGGGAGCTGTTTTTT
CASSFILLAGGITGELFF
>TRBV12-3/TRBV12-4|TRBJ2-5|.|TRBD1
TGTGCCAGCTCACCCCGGACAGGACTCCAAGAGACCCAGTACTTC
CASSPRTGLQETQYF
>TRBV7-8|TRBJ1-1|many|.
TGTGCCAGCTCACTAAAGGGACATTTCACTGAAGCTTTCTTT
CASSLKGHFTEAFF
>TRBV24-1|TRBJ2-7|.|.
TGTGCCACCAGTGGACCCCGAGGGTACGAGCAGTACTTC
CATSGPRGYEQYF
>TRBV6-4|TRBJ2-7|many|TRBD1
TGTGCCAGCAGGTCACGGACGCCCTCCGGGACAGACGCCTACGAGCAGTACTTC
CASRSRTPSGTDAYEQYF
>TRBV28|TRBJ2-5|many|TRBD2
TGTGCCAGCACGAGACTAGCGGATAAAGAGACCCAGTACTTC
CASTRLADKETQYF
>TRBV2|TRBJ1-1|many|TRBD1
TGTGCCAGCAGTGAAGCCAGACAGGGGAGGACTGAAGCTTTCTTT
CASSEARQGRTEAFF
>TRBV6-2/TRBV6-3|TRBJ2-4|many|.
TGTGCCAGCAGGCCGCAGGGGATCGCCAAAAACATTCAGTACTTC
CASRPQGIAKNIQYF
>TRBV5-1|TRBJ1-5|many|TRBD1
TGCGCCAGCAGCGAGGGGACAGACTATAGCAATCAGCCCCAGCATTTT
CASSEGTDYSNQPQHF
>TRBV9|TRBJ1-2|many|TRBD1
TGTGCCGGCAGCGCGGACAGGGGAGGCTACGGCTACACCTTC
CAGSADRGGYGYTF
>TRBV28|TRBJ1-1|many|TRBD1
TGTGCCAGCAGTTGGGACAGGGGGGATACTGAAGCTTTCTTT
CASSWDRGDTEAFF
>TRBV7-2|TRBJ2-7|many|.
TGTGCCAGCAGCCGGGCCGCTAGCTCCTACGAGCAGTACTTC
CASSRAASSYEQYF
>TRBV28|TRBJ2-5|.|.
TGTGCCAGCACCCTCCCGGGTGAGACCCAGTACTTC
CASTLPGETQYF
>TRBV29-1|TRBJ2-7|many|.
TGCAGCGTTGTTCATGGGTACGAGCAGTACTTC
CSVVHGYEQYF
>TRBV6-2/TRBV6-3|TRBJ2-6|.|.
TGTGCCAGCAGTTACCCACAGGGTTCTGGGGCCAACGTCCTGACTTTC
CASSYPQGSGANVLTF
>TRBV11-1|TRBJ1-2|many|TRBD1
TGTGCCAGCAGCTTGAGACAGGGGGCGCATGGCTACACCTTC
CASSLRQGAHGYTF
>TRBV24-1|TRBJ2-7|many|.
TGTGCCACCAGTGATTCCGACAGGCGGCAGCAGTACTTC
CATSDSDRRQQYF
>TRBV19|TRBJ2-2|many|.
TGTGCCAGTAGACCCACTCCCGGGGAGCTGTTTTTT
CASRPTPGELFF
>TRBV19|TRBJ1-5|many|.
TGTGCCAGTAGTATCTTTGGGTCTCAGCCCCAGCATTTT
CASSIFGSQPQHF
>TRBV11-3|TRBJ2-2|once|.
TGTGCCAGCAGTTTCGGGACGATGGGAGGGGAGCTGTTTTTT
CASSFGTMGGELFF
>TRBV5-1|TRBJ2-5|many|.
TGCGCCAGCAGCTTGGGCTTGCGGAGTAAGGTTGAGACCCAGTACTTC
CASSLGLRSKVETQYF
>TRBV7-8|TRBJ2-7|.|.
TGTGCCAGCAGCATGGGGTACGAGCAGTACTTC
CASSMGYEQYF
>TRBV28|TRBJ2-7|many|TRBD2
TGTGCCAGCGGCTATCACGTAACTAGCGGGAGGCTGCACGAGCAGTACTTC
CASGYHVTSGRLHEQYF
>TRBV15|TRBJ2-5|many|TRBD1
TGTGCCACCTGGGACAGGGGAAAGGCTGAGACCCAGTACTTC
CATWDRGKAETQYF
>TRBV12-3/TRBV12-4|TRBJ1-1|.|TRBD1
TGTGCCAGCAGTTTAAGGGGGCAGTACACTGAAGCTTTCTTT
CASSLRGQYTEAFF
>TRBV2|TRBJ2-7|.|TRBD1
TGTGCCAGCAGCGGGGGACAGGGGGCGAGGAACGAGCAGTACTTC
CASSGGQGARNEQYF
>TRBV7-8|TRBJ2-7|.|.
TGTGCCAGCAGCCAAGCGGGCTACTCCTACGAGCAGTACTTC
CASSQAGYSYEQYF
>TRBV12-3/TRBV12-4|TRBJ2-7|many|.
TGTGCCAGCAGTTTTCGGGACACCTTATCCTACGAGCAGTACTTC
CASSFRDTLSYEQYF
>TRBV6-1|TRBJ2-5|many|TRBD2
TGTGCCAGCAGGGGACTAGCGGGTTATCAAGAGACCCAGTACTTC
CASRGLAGYQETQYF
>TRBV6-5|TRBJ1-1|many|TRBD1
TGTGCCAGCAGTTTCCGGGGACAGGGGTTTTCGGCTGAAGCTTTCTTT
CASSFRGQGFSAEAFF
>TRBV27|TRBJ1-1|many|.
TGTGCCAGTTCGCCAGGGGAACACATGAACACTGAAGCTTTCTTT
CASSPGEHMNTEAFF
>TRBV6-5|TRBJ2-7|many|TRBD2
TGTGCCAGCAGTTTGGTGGGAGGGACCTACGAGCAGTACTTC
CASSLVGGTYEQYF
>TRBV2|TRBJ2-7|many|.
TGTGCCAGCAGGTGGGACGGACAGACGGAGCAGTACTTC
CASRWDGQTEQYF
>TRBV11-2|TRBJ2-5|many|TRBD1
TGTGTCAGCAGCTTTCCGGACAGGGGGGAGACCCAGTACTTC
CVSSFPDRGETQYF
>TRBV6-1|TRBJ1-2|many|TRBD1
TGTGCCAGCACCGAGGACAGGGTATATTATGGCTACACCTTC
CASTEDRVYYGYTF
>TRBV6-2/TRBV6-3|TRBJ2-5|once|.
TGTGCCAGCAGTTGGGGAGCAGGACATGAGGCCCAGTACTTC
CASSWGAGHEAQYF
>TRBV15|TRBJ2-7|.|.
TGTGCCACCAGCGAGCCGGGGTCTGGCGAGCAGTACTTC
CATSEPGSGEQYF
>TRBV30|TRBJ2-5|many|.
TGTGCCTGGAGTGGGGTGTTAGGGACTGCTCAAGAGACCCAGTACTTC
CAWSGVLGTAQETQYF